This T cell receptor beta chain was profiled in a study of shared clonotypes between healthy human individuals. Study observations and caveats: Larger estimated richness was generally seen in naive subsets than in memory subsets. An effect of sequencing depth on clonotype sharing among donors was expected. The small donor group covered limited genetic and exposure diversity.

This table comes from immunoSEQ multiplex PCR, and its TCRdb copy is limited to in-frame clones, with some not included. The sample shows around 2.1 million clones, about 93% of them seen only once. CDR1 and CDR2 from the germline V gene are SNHLY and FYNNEI. The V end was cut by 1 base, the J end by 1 base, with 10 bases between. The CDR3 consists of 15 residues. With respect to this clone: The antigen remains undetermined.

As defined, naive CD8 cells were CD45RO-negative and positively selected for CCR7, with terminally differentiated effector memory CD45RA+ cells excluded. The clonotype was recovered from a man aged 18 to 35 in good health. Some clones in this sample may be carry-over from other donors' samples. The sequenced sample was naive CD8+ T cells from PBMCs. The rearrangement joins TRBV2 to TRBJ1-1, with D perhaps TRBD1 (5 bases). The CDR3 reads CASSEEAGPNTEAFF. Written as DNA, the CDR3 is TGTGCCAGCAGTGAAGAGGCGGGACCGAACACTGAAGCTTTCTTT.